This TCR beta chain was captured in a study of cytomegalovirus exposure and HLA in healthy donors. Vbeta (60) and Jbeta (13) primers were used in the PCR. Libraries were prepared by immunoSEQ multiplex PCR; TCRdb keeps only in-frame clonotypes and omits some of them. The table shows around 150,000 clones, with approximately 80% occurring only once. A note on this clone: Its cognate antigen is unknown. One end of the junction does not line up with germline, which may come from a read error. Different DNA sequences within this sample yield the same CDR3.

Findings of the study overall: Association with HLA alleles at 0.05 false discovery rate was found for 15,000 to 20,000 TCR beta sequences in a later analysis. Follow-up analysis seemed to connect common viral pathogens with several of the most significant clusters identified.

The sample consisted of PBMCs. The clonotype originates from a man aged 18 to 29 in good health and CMV-seropositive.

DNA for the CDR3: TGTGCCAGCAGCGAAGACAGGACGGGTAGCACAGATACGCAGTATTTT. Its protein product is CASSEDRTGSTDTQYF. The J gene is TRBJ2-3, the V gene TRBV6-1, with D possibly being TRBD1 (6 bases). Germline V CDR1 and CDR2: MNHNS, SASEGT. This CDR3 spans 16 amino acids.